This TCR beta chain is from a study of post-analysis software for immune sequencing data. Overall study results and limits: By F measure, samples from a shared preparation batch strongly co-clustered. Significantly decreased normalized Chao1 diversity was recorded for multiple sclerosis patients relative to controls. TRBV segments more frequent in patients than in controls numbered several and included TRBV5-6, TRBV5-1 and TRBV20-1.

Built from TCR beta cDNA, the libraries had unique molecular identifiers in them. Some 500,000 cDNA molecules were recovered from an input of about 0.9 to 10 million T cells. TCRdb fed the PCR reads into MiXCR, producing one record per CDR3 protein. Among a few hundred thousand distinct CDR3 sequences listed, roughly 45% were seen once. Trimming left V 5 bases short and J 3 bases short, with 10 bases between. CDR3 size: 13 residues. Germline V gene sequence: CDR1 SGHTA, CDR2 FQGNSA. This clonotype was found a few times. Its specificity is not known. The clonotype was recovered from a girl between 5 and 17 years old with multiple sclerosis. Sequences were obtained from blood. V usage is TRBV7-2 and J usage is TRBJ2-5, with D possibly TRBD1 on 6 matching bases. The DNA of the CDR3 is TGTGCCAGCAGCATGGACAGAGAAGAGACCCAGTACTTC. This gives the protein CASSMDREETQYF.